The 24 T cell receptor beta chains presented below share a single source sample, sequenced in a study of blood T cells in healthy people across ages. With a J-beta primer mix and a sample-barcoded 5' primer, a second PCR ran 7 to 11 cycles. TCRdb reanalysed the 5' RACE reads using MiXCR and keeps one entry per CDR3 protein. The sample yields 1.5 million to 2 million distinct CDR3 sequences, 28% seen once. Source material: blood. The receptors were sampled from a woman under 40 in good health.

V usage is TRBV9 and J usage is TRBJ2-2; 9 bases fit TRBD2. The CDR3 is 16 amino acids. V lost 4 bases and J lost 3; bases outside the gene matches: 7. Germline V gives CDR1 SGDLS, CDR2 YYNGEE. This chain's CDR3 is CASSSASGTYTGELFF. CDR3 DNA sequence: TGTGCCAGCAGCTCGGCTAGCGGGACCTACACCGGGGAGCTGTTTTTT.

In this sample, this clonotype turned up a few times. The V call is TRBV5-1, the J call TRBJ2-3, with 9 bases aligning to TRBD1. V shed 3 bases, J shed 3 bases, and the junction held 5 bases outside the gene matches. CDR1 and CDR2 from the germline V gene are SGHRS and YFSETQ. This CDR3 spans 15 amino acids. CDR3 DNA: TGCGCCAGCAGCTGGACAGGGGAAGCGACAGATACGCAGTATTTT. Residues: CASSWTGEATDTQYF.

The gene calls are TRBV14 and TRBJ2-3; D unclear. V lost 0 bases and J lost 5, with 9 bases in between. Germline-derived CDR1 and CDR2 are SGHDN and FVKESK. The CDR3 totals 14 residues. CDR3 DNA: TGTGCCAGCAGCCAAGATTTAGGGATAGATACGCAGTATTTT. Encoded protein: CASSQDLGIDTQYF.

This clonotype was found a few times. The chain has TRBV10-3 and TRBJ2-1, with TRBD1 identical over 9 bases. Germline trimming cut 0 bases from V and 6 bases from J; bases unmatched to any gene: 9. Germline lookup yields CDR1 ENHRY and CDR2 SYGVKD. CDR3 length equals 17 residues. The CDR3: CAISESSGTGPGNEQFF. DNA of the CDR3: TGTGCCATCAGTGAGTCATCCGGGACAGGGCCGGGCAATGAGCAGTTCTTC.

The chain couples TRBV9 to TRBJ1-1; D call uncertain. Germline V gene data show CDR1 as SGDLS and CDR2 as YYNGEE. Between the trimmed V and J ends, which lost 2 bases and 2 bases, there was a span of 7 bases. CDR3 length equals 13 residues. The CDR3 region has the DNA TGTGCCAGCAGCGTCGGTAGTAACACTGAAGCTTTCTTT. Its protein product is CASSVGSNTEAFF.

This clonotype was picked up a small number of times. The chain combines TRBV27 with TRBJ2-7; D is uncertain. The CDR3 runs to 13 residues. The V gene's germline CDR1 is MNHEY and CDR2 SMNVEV (reference sequence). V lost 8 bases, J lost 7 bases, and 18 bases lay in between. The CDR3 sequence is CASGQTERREQYF. CDR3 DNA: TGTGCCAGCGGCCAAACCGAGCGTCGGGAGCAGTACTTC.

This clonotype was seen a few times. The chain employs TRBV5-6 and TRBJ2-3, with D perhaps given as TRBD1 or TRBD2 (5 bases each). V gave up 1 base and J gave up 4 bases, with 10 bases separating them. This CDR3 spans 14 amino acids. Germline V gene sequence: CDR1 SGHDT, CDR2 YYEEEE. The CDR3 DNA follows: TGTGCCAGCAGCTTGATCCAGGGAGCAGATACGCAGTATTTT. Translation: CASSLIQGADTQYF.

The chain is built from TRBV7-9 and TRBJ1-1; 7 bases fit TRBD1. The germline gives CDR1 SEHNR, CDR2 FQNEAQ (reference sequence). The CDR3 length is 14 residues. V lost 2 bases to trimming and J lost 5 bases; unmatched junction nucleotides: 5. The CDR3 nucleotides are TGTGCCAGCAGCTTAAGGGACAGACTAACTGAAGCTTTCTTT. Residues: CASSLRDRLTEAFF.

V is TRBV2 and J is TRBJ2-1, with 8 nucleotides matching TRBD2. With 3 bases clipped from V and 5 bases from J, the junction kept 12 bases outside the gene matches. In germline, CDR1 is SNHLY, CDR2 FYNNEI. The CDR3 spans 17 residues. The DNA for the CDR3 is TGTGCCAGCAGTGACAGTCTAGCGGGCCTCCTGGACAATGAGCAGTTCTTC. This gives the protein CASSDSLAGLLDNEQFF.

This clonotype came up a few times. The V gene is TRBV7-2, the J gene TRBJ2-4; 16 nucleotides line up with TRBD2. The CDR3 is 18 amino acids. Germline loops: CDR1 SGHTA, CDR2 FQGNSA. After removal of 5 bases from V and 6 bases from J, the junction contained 10 bases not matched to a gene. The CDR3, as DNA: TGTGCCAGCAGCCCCCCGGGACTAGCGGGAGGGCGGGGAAACATTCAGTACTTC. As protein: CASSPPGLAGGRGNIQYF.

This clonotype was picked up a small number of times. V usage is TRBV2 and J usage is TRBJ1-5; D is unclear. Between the trimmed V and J ends, which lost 7 bases and 4 bases, there was a span of 14 bases. This CDR3 region has 14 residues. Germline V lookup: CDR1 SNHLY, CDR2 FYNNEI. The CDR3 sequence: CASKSRDFNQPQHF. In DNA form, the CDR3 reads TGTGCCAGCAAGAGTCGGGATTTTAATCAGCCCCAGCATTTT. The entire variable domain, with the rest obtained from reference TRBV2 and TRBJ1-5, is as follows: EPEVTQTPSHQVTQMGQEVILRCVPISNHLYFYWYRQILGQKVEFLVSFYNNEISEKSEIFDDQFSVERPDGSNFTLKIRSTKLEDSAMYFCASKSRDFNQPQHFGDGTRLSIL.

The chain is built from TRBV4-1 and TRBJ2-7, with 16 bases that match TRBD2. The J call may be in error: the DNA end matches TRBJ2-5 better. Germline-derived CDR1 and CDR2 are MGHRA and YSYEKL. This CDR3 has 17 residues. The CDR3 DNA is TGCGCCAGCAGCCAAGATGGGACTAGCGGGGGGGAGGAGACCCAGTACTTC. Amino acid sequence: CASSQDGTSGGEETQYF.

This clonotype was counted a few times. The chain is built from TRBV4-3 and TRBJ2-1; 7 bases match TRBD1. The ends lost 3 bases at V and 9 bases at J; junction bases unmatched: 11. Looked up from germline, CDR1 is LGHNA and CDR2 is YSLEER. The CDR3 has 15 amino acids. The CDR3 DNA sequence: TGCGCCAGCAGCCAGGGTCCCGACAGGGTGGGTGAGCAGTTCTTC. Translation: CASSQGPDRVGEQFF.

In this sample, this clonotype turned up a few times. The genes are TRBV7-3 and TRBJ2-1; D is undetermined. V was shortened by 3 bases and J by 2 bases, with 11 bases between the two germline ends. Germline V lookup: CDR1 SGHTA, CDR2 FQGTGA. The length of the CDR3 is 15 residues. CDR3 region: CASSLDPSPYNEQFF. The CDR3 nucleotides read TGTGCCAGCAGCTTGGACCCTTCTCCCTACAATGAGCAGTTCTTC. The variable domain in full, with the rest retrieved from reference TRBV7-3 and TRBJ2-1, is GAGVSQTPSNKVTEKGKYVELRCDPISGHTALYWYRQSLGQGPEFLIYFQGTGAADDSGLPNDRFFAVRPEGSVSTLKIQRTERGDSAVYLCASSLDPSPYNEQFFGPGTRLTVL.

In regard to this clonotype: Compared with germline, one end of the junction differs, possibly owing to a read error. The chain couples TRBV7-2 to TRBJ2-5; 7 bases match TRBD2. The CDR3 spans 13 residues. Germline V gives CDR1 SGHTA, CDR2 FQGNSA. The CDR3 reads CASSLGRDYEQDF. The DNA for the CDR3 is TGTGCCAGCAGCTTGGGACGGGACTACGAGCAGGACTTC.

The chain recombines TRBV5-1 with TRBJ2-1; D unclear. TRBJ2-7 matches the DNA end more closely, so the J call is doubtful. Germline assignment: CDR1 SGHRS and CDR2 YFSETQ. The CDR3 totals 15 residues. Here the CDR3 reads CASSLSSNSYNEQYF. The DNA for the CDR3 is TGCGCCAGCAGCTTGTCATCCAACTCCTACAATGAGCAGTACTTC.

Notes on this clonotype: A much more abundant neighbour one base away suggests this may be a read error. V and J are TRBV2 and TRBJ1-4; TRBD1 matches 7 bases. CDR1 and CDR2 (germline): SNHLY, FYNNEI. The CDR3 loop spans 17 amino acids. CDR3 DNA: TGTGCCAGCAGTGATTCACATCCGGGACAGCCTAATGAAAAACGGTTTTTT. Translated: CASSDSHPGQPNEKRFF. The full variable domain, rest sourced from reference TRBV2 and TRBJ1-4, is EPEVTQTPSHQVTQMGQEVILRCVPISNHLYFYWYRQILGQKVEFLVSFYNNEISEKSEIFDDQFSVERPDGSNFTLKIRSTKLEDSAMYFCASSDSHPGQPNEKRFFGSGTQLSVL.

Concerning this clonotype itself: Given a much more abundant clone one base away, this may be a read error. The genes are TRBV9 and TRBJ2-1, with D possibly being TRBD1 (6 bases). Per the germline V gene, CDR1 is SGDLS and CDR2 is YYNGEE. The CDR3 totals 13 residues. Written as DNA, the CDR3 is TGTGCCAGCAGCGTAGAGGGGGACAATGAGCAGGTCTTC. Protein sequence: CASSVEGDNEQVF.

V and J are TRBV7-9 and TRBJ2-2; TRBD2 agrees at 7 bases. V trimming: 8 bases; J trimming: 0 bases; junction bases outside the gene matches: 9. The CDR3 consists of 16 residues. From germline, CDR1 is SEHNR and CDR2 FQNEAQ (reference sequence). The CDR3 DNA is TGTGCCAGCGCCCGACCTGGGACTACGAACACCGGGGAGCTGTTTTTT. Its protein product is CASARPGTTNTGELFF.

The chain joins TRBV4-3 to TRBJ1-2; a weak D match, TRBD1 (5 bases). The CDR3 is 16 amino acids. The V gene's germline CDR1 is LGHNA and CDR2 YSLEER. Trimming took off 0 bases at V and 3 bases at J, with 14 bases between the two ends. Here the CDR3 reads CASSQEFGRVDYGYTF. The CDR3 nucleotides read TGCGCCAGCAGCCAAGAGTTCGGCAGGGTGGACTATGGCTACACCTTC.

The chain combines TRBV3-1 with TRBJ2-1, with D uncertain. The V gene's germline CDR1 is LGHDT and CDR2 YNNKEL (reference sequence). The CDR3 consists of 12 residues. With 3 bases removed from V and 6 bases from J, the gap between germline ends came to 6 bases. Written as DNA, the CDR3 is TGTGCCAGCAGCCACGACCCCAATGAGCAGTTCTTC. This translates into CASSHDPNEQFF.

This clonotype was recorded at least ten times. This rearrangement joins TRBV27 to TRBJ2-1, with 11 bases identical to TRBD2. CDR1 MNHEY and CDR2 SMNVEV come from the germline V gene (reference sequence). Trimming removed 2 bases from V and 8 bases from J; junction bases left unmatched: 5. The CDR3 runs 15 residues. CDR3 region: CASSLTSGSRDEQFF. CDR3 nucleotides: TGTGCCAGCAGTTTAACTAGCGGGAGCCGTGATGAGCAGTTCTTC.

V is TRBV6-5 and J is TRBJ2-7; D remains unclear. Trimming took 6 bases from V and 2 from J, leaving 11 bases between them. There are 13 residues in the CDR3. Germline CDR1 MNHEY, CDR2 SVGAGI. The CDR3 nucleotides read TGTGCCAGCAGGCGGAGTGGGACCTACGAGCAGTACTTC. It specifies CASRRSGTYEQYF.

This clonotype was detected many times. The chain links TRBV5-5 to TRBJ2-5, with D unclear. Germline loops: CDR1 SGHKS, CDR2 YYEKEE (reference sequence). Trimming removed 2 bases from V and 5 bases from J, with 13 bases in between. This CDR3 region has 14 residues. The CDR3 DNA is TGTGCCAGCAGCTTATGGCTAGTCTCCGAGACCCAGTACTTC. It codes for CASSLWLVSETQYF.